Listed below are T cell receptor beta chains from one sample, sequenced in a study of CD8+CD57+ T cells in acquired aplastic anemia. TCRdb independently ran MiXCR on the reads; one entry per CDR3 protein. The top ten clones hold roughly 3.1% of a sample with roughly 160,000 distinct CDR3 sequences, about 45% of them seen once. The specimen sequenced was sorted CD4+, CD8+, or CD8+CD57+ T cells (not recorded which) from PBMCs. The source of these receptors is a human donor with aplastic anemia. Both conserved end residues are part of each CDR3. Each record gives: CDR3 protein, CDR3 DNA, clone size, J gene, V gene, D gene. The D gene is left open where the match is weak. For some rows the clone size is stated as once, few or many, or as a class when expanded; others skip it.

CSARLPSGNNNEQFF | TGCAGTGCTAGGCTGCCTAGCGGGAATAACAATGAGCAGTTCTTC | many | TRBJ2-1 | TRBV20-1 | TRBD2
CASSSDGRDNSPLHF | TGTGCCAGCAGCTCGGACGGACGGGATAATTCACCCCTCCACTTT | . | TRBJ1-6 | TRBV7-9 | .
CASSLDRGRGYF | TGCGCCAGCAGCTTGGACAGGGGGCGCGGATACTTC | . | TRBJ2-7 | TRBV5-1 | TRBD1
CAIRSVLAGEISIQYF | TGTGCCATCAGATCCGTACTAGCGGGAGAAATAAGCATTCAGTACTTC | . | TRBJ2-4 | TRBV10-3 | TRBD2
CSASLAGGDTDTQYF | TGCAGTGCGAGTCTAGCGGGAGGGGACACAGATACGCAGTATTTT | many | TRBJ2-3 | TRBV20-1 | TRBD2
CASRQEGQYYGYTF | TGTGCCAGCAGGCAAGAGGGGCAGTACTATGGCTACACCTTC | many | TRBJ1-2 | TRBV3-1 | .
CASRLPGYNEQFF | TGTGCCAGCAGGCTTCCAGGATACAATGAGCAGTTCTTC | . | TRBJ2-1 | TRBV7-2 | .
CSAKGQGNSPLHF | TGCAGTGCTAAGGGACAGGGCAATTCACCCCTCCACTTT | . | TRBJ1-6 | TRBV20-1 | TRBD1
CSARVLAGDEQYF | TGCAGTGCTAGAGTACTAGCGGGCGACGAGCAGTACTTC | many | TRBJ2-7 | TRBV20-1 | TRBD2
CASTVEAHGYTF | TGTGCCAGCACCGTGGAGGCCCATGGCTACACCTTC | . | TRBJ1-2 | TRBV7-3 | .
CAISGLAGAQETQYF | TGTGCCATCAGCGGACTAGCGGGGGCCCAAGAGACCCAGTACTTC | . | TRBJ2-5 | TRBV10-3 | TRBD2